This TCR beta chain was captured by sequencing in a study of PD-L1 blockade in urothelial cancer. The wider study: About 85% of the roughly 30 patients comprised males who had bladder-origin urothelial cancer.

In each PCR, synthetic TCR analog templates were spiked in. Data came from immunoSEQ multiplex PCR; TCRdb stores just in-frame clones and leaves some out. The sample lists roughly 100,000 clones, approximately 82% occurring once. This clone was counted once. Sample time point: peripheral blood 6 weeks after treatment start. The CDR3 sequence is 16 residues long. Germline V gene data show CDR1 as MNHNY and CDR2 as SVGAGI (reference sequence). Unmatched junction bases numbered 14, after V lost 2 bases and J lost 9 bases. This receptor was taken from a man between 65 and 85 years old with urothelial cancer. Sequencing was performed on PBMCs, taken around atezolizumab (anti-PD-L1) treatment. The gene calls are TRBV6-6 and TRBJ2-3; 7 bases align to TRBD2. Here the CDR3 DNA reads TGTGCCAGCAGTTACAGCGGGACGCCGAGCGGGGAGACGCAGTATTTT. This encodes CASSYSGTPSGETQYF.